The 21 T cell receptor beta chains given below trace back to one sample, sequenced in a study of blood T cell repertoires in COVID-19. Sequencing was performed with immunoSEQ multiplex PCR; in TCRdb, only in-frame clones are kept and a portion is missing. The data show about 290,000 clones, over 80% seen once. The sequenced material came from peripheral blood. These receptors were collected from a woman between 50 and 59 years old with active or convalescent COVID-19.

CDR3: CASSLVAREKLFF. The CDR3 region has the DNA TGTGCCAGCAGCTTAGTTGCGCGGGAAAAACTGTTTTTT. V and J are TRBV11-2 and TRBJ1-4; D not resolved. Trimming stripped 1 base from V and 8 bases from J, with 8 bases between. The germline V gene has CDR1 SGHAT and CDR2 FQNNGV. This CDR3 is built from 13 residues.

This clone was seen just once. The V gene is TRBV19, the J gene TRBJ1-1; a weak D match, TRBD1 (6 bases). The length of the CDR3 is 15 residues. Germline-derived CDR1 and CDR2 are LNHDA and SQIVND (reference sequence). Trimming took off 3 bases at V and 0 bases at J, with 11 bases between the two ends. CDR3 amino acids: CASSIGGHLNTEAFF. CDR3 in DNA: TGTGCCAGTAGTATTGGGGGACATTTGAACACTGAAGCTTTCTTT.

CDR3 DNA sequence: TGCGCCAGCAGCCTAGAACTAGCGTCTAGCACAGATACGCAGTATTTT. Translating gives CASSLELASSTDTQYF. The chain has TRBV5-1 and TRBJ2-3; 7 bases are a match to TRBD2. Germline V lookup: CDR1 SGHRS, CDR2 YFSETQ. CDR3 length: 16 residues. V shed 4 bases and J 0 bases; nucleotides not matched to a gene: 8. Using reference TRBV5-1 and TRBJ2-3 for the parts outside the CDR3, the full variable domain is KAGVTQTPRYLIKTRGQQVTLSCSPISGHRSVSWYQQTPGQGLQFLFEYFSETQRNKGNFPGRFSGRQFSNSRSEMNVSTLELGDSALYLCASSLELASSTDTQYFGPGTRLTVL.

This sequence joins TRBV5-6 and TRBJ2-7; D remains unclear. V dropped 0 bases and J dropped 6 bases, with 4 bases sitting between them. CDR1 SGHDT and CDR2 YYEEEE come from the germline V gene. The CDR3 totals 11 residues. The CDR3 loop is CASSLVSEQYF. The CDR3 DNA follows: TGTGCCAGCAGCTTGGTATCCGAGCAGTACTTC.

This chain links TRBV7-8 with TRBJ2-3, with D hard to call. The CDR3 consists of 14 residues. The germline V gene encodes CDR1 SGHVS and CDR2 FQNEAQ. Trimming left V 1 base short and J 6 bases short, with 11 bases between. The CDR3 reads CASSLGAPTDTQYF. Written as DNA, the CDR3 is TGTGCCAGCAGCTTAGGGGCCCCAACGGATACGCAGTATTTT. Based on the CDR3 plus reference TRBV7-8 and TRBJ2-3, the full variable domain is GAGVSQSPRYKVAKRGQDVALRCDPISGHVSLFWYQQALGQGPEFLTYFQNEAQLDKSGLPSDRFFAERPEGSVSTLKIQRTQQEDSAVYLCASSLGAPTDTQYFGPGTRLTVL.

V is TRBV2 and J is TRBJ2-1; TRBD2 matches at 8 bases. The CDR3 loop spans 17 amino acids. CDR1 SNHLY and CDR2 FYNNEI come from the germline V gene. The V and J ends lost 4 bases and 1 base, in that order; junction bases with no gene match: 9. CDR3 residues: CASSGVSGARSYNEQFF. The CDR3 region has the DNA TGTGCCAGCAGTGGGGTTAGCGGGGCCCGATCCTACAATGAGCAGTTCTTC.

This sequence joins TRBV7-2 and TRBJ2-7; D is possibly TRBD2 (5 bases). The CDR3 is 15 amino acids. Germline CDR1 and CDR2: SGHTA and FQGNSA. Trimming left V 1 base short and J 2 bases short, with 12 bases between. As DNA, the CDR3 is TGTGCCAGCAGCTTAGGCCTGGCGGAGGCCTACGAGCAGTACTTC. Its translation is CASSLGLAEAYEQYF.

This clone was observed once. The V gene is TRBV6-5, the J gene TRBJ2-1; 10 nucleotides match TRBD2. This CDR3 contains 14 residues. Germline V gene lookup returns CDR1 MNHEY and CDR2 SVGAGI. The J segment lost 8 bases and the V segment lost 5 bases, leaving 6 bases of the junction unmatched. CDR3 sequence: CASSPGLANYEQFF. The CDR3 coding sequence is TGTGCCAGCAGTCCGGGACTAGCGAATTATGAGCAGTTCTTC.

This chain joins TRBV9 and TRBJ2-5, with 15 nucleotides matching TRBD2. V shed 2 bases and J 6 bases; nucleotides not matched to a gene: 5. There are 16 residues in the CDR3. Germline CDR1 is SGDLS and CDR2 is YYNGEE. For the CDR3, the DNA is TGTGCCAGCAGCGTGGGACTAGCGGGAGGTGTCAAGACCCAGTACTTC. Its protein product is CASSVGLAGGVKTQYF.

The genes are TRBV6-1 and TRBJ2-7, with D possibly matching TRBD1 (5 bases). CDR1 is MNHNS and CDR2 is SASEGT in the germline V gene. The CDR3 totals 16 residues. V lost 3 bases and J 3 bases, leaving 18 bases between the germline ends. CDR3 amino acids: CASSESWTPGGYEQYF. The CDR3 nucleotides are TGTGCCAGCAGTGAGTCCTGGACACCGGGCGGCTACGAGCAGTACTTC.

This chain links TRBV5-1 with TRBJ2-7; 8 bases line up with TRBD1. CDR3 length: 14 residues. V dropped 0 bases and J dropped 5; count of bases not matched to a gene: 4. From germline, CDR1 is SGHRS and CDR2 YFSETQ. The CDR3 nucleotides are TGCGCCAGCAGCTTGGAGGCAGGGGGCAACGAGCAGTACTTC. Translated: CASSLEAGGNEQYF. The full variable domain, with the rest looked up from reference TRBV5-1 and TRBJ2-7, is KAGVTQTPRYLIKTRGQQVTLSCSPISGHRSVSWYQQTPGQGLQFLFEYFSETQRNKGNFPGRFSGRQFSNSRSEMNVSTLELGDSALYLCASSLEAGGNEQYFGPGTRLTVT.

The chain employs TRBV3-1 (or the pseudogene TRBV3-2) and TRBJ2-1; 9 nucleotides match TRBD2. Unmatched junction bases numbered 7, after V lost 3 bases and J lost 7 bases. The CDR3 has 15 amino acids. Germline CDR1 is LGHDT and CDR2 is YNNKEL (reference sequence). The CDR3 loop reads CASSHERGESNEQFF. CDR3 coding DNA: TGTGCCAGCAGCCACGAGCGGGGGGAATCGAATGAGCAGTTCTTC.

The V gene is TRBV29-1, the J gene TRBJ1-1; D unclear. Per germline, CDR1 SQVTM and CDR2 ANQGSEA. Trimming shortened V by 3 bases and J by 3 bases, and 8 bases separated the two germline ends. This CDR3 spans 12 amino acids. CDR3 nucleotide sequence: TGCAGCGTTGACCGGGTATACACTGAAGCTTTCTTT. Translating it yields CSVDRVYTEAFF.

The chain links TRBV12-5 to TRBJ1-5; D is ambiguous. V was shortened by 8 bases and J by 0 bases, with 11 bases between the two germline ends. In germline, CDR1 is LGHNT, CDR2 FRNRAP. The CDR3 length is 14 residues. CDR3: CASLTDLSNQPQHF. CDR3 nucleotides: TGTGCTAGTCTAACAGACCTTAGCAATCAGCCCCAGCATTTT.

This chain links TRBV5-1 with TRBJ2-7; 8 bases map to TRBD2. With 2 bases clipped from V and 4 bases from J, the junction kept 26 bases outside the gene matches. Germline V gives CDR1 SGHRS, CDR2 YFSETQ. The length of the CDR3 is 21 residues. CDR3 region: CASSFTTLGEGGRTNTYEQYF. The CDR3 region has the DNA TGCGCCAGCAGCTTTACCACTCTTGGAGAGGGCGGGAGGACCAACACATACGAGCAGTACTTC.

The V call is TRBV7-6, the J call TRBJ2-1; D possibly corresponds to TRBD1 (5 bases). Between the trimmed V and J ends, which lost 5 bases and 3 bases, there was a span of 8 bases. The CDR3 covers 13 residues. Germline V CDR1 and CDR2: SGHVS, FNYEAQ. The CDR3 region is CASSPDSYNEQFF. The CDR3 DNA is TGTGCCAGCAGCCCAGACAGCTACAATGAGCAGTTCTTC.

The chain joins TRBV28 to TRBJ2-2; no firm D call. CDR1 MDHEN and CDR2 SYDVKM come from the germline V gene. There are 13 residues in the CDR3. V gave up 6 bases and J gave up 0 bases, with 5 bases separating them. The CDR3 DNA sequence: TGTGCCAGCAGAGAGACGAACACCGGGGAGCTGTTTTTT. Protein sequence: CASRETNTGELFF. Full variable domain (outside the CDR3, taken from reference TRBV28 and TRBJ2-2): DVKVTQSSRYLVKRTGEKVFLECVQDMDHENMFWYRQDPGLGLRLIYFSYDVKMKEKGDIPEGYSVSREKKERFSLILESASTNQTSMYLCASRETNTGELFFGEGSRLTVL.

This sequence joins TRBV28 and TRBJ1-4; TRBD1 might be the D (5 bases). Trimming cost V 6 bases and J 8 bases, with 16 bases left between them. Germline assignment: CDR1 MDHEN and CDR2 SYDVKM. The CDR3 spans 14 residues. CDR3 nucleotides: TGTGCCAGCAGGCCTGGGGGGGTACTCGAAAAACTGTTTTTT. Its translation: CASRPGGVLEKLFF.

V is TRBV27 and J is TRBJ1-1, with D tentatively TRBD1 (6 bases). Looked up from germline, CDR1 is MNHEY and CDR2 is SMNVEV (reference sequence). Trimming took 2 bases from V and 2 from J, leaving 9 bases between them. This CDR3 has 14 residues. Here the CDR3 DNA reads TGTGCCAGCAGTTTACGGGGACAAAACACTGAAGCTTTCTTT. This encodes CASSLRGQNTEAFF.

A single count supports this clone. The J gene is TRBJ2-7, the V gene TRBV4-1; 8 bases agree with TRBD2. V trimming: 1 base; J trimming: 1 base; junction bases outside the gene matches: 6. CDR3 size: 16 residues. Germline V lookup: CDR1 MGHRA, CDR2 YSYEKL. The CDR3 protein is CASSQGWAGGSYEQYF. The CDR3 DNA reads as TGCGCCAGCAGCCAAGGGTGGGCGGGAGGTTCCTACGAGCAGTACTTC.

As DNA, the CDR3 is TGTGCCAGCAGCTTATTGTGGGCAGAGAACTATGGCTACACCTTC. Its translation: CASSLLWAENYGYTF. J is TRBJ1-2 and V is TRBV7-2, with D uncertain. Trimming left V 2 bases short and J 2 bases short, with 12 bases between. This CDR3 contains 15 residues. CDR1 and CDR2 (germline): SGHTA, FQGNSA.